This T cell receptor (beta chain) was identified in a study of shared clonotypes between healthy human individuals. Details on this clone: Its antigen is not identified.

Study results and limitations: Few donors limited the genetic and exposure-history diversity represented.

The protocol was immunoSEQ multiplex PCR, while the TCRdb copy is restricted to in-frame clones and leaves out a portion. The table has about 480,000 clones, over 75% seen once. The donor population consisted of healthy HIV-negative adults with no recent acute infections or vaccinations. Unsorted samples drew genomic DNA from 90 million or so PBMCs. The CDR3 consists of 15 residues. V was cut by 7 bases and J by 1 base, with 15 bases left in between. The germline gives CDR1 SGHNT, CDR2 YYREEE (reference sequence). The specimen was PBMCs. The chain employs TRBV5-4 and TRBJ2-1; D uncertain. The source is a woman aged 40 to 50 in good health. Some clones in this sample may be carry-over from other donors' samples. The CDR3 DNA sequence: TGTGCCAGCTCCCTCCCGTTAGCTTCCTACAATGAGCAGTTCTTC. Translation: CASSLPLASYNEQFF.